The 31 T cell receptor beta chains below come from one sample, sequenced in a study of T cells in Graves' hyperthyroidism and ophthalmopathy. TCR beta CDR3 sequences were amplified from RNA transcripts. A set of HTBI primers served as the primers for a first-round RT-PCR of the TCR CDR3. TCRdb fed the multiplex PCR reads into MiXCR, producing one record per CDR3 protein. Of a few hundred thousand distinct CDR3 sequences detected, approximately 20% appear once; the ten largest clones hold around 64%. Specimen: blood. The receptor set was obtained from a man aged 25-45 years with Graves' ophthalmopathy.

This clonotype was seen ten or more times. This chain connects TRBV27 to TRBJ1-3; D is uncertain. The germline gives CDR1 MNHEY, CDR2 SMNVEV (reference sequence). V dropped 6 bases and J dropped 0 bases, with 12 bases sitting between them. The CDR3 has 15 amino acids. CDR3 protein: CASRPVPNSGNTIYF. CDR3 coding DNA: TGTGCCAGCAGACCTGTACCCAACTCTGGAAACACCATATATTTT.

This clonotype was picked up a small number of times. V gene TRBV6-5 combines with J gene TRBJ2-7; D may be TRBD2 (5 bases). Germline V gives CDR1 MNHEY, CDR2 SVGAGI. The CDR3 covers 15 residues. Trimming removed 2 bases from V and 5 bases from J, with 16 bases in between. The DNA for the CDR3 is TGTGCCAGCAGTTACAGGGCCAGCGGCCTGGACGAGCAGTACTTC. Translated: CASSYRASGLDEQYF.

CDR3 in amino acids: CASTPFAAGLNNEQFF. The CDR3 nucleotides read TGTGCCAGCACACCCTTTGCAGCGGGCTTGAACAATGAGCAGTTCTTC. The chain uses TRBV5-5 and TRBJ2-1; D might be TRBD2 (6 bases). The length of the CDR3 is 16 residues. Germline-derived CDR1 and CDR2 are SGHKS and YYEKEE (reference sequence). V lost 6 bases to trimming and J lost 5 bases, with 21 bases between them. The full variable domain, with the rest looked up from reference TRBV5-5 and TRBJ2-1, is DAGVTQSPTHLIKTRGQQVTLRCSPISGHKSVSWYQQVLGQGPQFIFQYYEKEERGRGNFPDRFSARQFPNYSSELNVNALLLGDSALYLCASTPFAAGLNNEQFFGPGTRLTVL.

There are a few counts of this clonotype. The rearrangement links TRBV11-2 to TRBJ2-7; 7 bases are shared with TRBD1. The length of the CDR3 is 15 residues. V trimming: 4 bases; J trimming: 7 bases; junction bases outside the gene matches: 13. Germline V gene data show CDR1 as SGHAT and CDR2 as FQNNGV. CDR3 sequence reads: CASSYHQGEGREQYF. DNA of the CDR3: TGTGCCAGCAGCTATCATCAGGGGGAAGGTAGAGAGCAGTACTTC.

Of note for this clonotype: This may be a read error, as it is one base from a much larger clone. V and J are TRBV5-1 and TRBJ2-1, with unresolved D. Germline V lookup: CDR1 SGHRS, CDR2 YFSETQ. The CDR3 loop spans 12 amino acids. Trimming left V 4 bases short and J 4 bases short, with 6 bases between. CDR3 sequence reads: CASSVPYNEQFF. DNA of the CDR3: TGCGCCAGCAGCGTACCTTACAATGAGCAGTTCTTC. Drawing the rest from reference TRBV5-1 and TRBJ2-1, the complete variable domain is KAGVTQTPRYLIKTRGQQVTLSCSPISGHRSVSWYQQTPGQGLQFLFEYFSETQRNKGNFPGRFSGRQFSNSRSEMNVSTLELGDSALYLCASSVPYNEQFFGPGTRLTVL.

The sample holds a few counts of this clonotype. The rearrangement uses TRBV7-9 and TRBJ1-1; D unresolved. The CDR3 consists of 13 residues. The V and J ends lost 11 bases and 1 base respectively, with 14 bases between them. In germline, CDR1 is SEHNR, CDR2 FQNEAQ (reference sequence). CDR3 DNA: TGTGCCGGAACGGCAGAGACGAACACTGAAGCTTTCTTT. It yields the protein CAGTAETNTEAFF.

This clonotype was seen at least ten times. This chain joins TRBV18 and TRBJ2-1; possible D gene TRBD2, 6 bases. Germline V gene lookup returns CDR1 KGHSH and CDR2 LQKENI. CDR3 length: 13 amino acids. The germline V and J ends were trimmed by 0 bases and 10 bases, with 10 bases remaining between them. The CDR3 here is CASSPPSLAEQFF. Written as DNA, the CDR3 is TGTGCCAGCTCACCACCGTCCCTAGCGGAGCAGTTCTTC.

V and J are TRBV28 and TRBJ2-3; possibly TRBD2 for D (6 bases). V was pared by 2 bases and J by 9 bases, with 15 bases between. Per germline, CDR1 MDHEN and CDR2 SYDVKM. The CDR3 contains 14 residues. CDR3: CASSLGGRANTQYF. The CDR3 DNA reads TGTGCCAGCAGTTTAGGAGGGAGAGCTAACACGCAGTATTTT. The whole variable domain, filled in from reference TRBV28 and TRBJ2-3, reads DVKVTQSSRYLVKRTGEKVFLECVQDMDHENMFWYRQDPGLGLRLIYFSYDVKMKEKGDIPEGYSVSREKKERFSLILESASTNQTSMYLCASSLGGRANTQYFGPGTRLTVL.

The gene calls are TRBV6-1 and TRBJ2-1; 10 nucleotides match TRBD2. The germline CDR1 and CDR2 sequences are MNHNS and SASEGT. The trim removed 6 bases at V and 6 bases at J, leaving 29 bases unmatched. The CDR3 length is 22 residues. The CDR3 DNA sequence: TGTGCCAGCAGGAGCCTTAAGGGGGGTTTGGGGGGTTTAGCGGGAGGTGGCAATGAGCAGTTCTTC. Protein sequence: CASRSLKGGLGGLAGGGNEQFF.

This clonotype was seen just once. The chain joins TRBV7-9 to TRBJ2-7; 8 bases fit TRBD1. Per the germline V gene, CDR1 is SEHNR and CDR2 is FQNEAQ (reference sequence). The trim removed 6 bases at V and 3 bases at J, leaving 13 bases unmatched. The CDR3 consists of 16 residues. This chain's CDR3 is CASSLSTGVKIYEQYF. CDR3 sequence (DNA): TGTGCCAGCAGTCTTTCGACAGGGGTTAAAATCTACGAGCAGTACTTC.

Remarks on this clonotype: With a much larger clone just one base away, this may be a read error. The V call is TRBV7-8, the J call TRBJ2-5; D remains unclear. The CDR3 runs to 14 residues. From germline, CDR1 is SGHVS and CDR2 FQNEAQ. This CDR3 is CASSHRQNQETLYF. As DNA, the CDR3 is TGTGCCAGCAGCCACAGACAAAACCAAGAGACCCTGTACTTC. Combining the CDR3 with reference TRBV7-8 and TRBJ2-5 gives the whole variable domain GAGVSQSPRYKVAKRGQDVALRCDPISGHVSLFWYQQALGQGPEFLTYFQNEAQLDKSGLPSDRFFAERPEGSVSTLKIQRTQQEDSAVYLCASSHRQNQETLYFGPGTRLLVL.

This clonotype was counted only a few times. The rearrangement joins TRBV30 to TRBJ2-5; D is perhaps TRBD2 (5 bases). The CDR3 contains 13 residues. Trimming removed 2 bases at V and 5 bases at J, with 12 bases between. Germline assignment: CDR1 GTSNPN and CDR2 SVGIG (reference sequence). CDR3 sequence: CAWSPTSGETQYF. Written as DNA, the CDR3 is TGTGCCTGGAGTCCCACTTCGGGGGAGACCCAGTACTTC.

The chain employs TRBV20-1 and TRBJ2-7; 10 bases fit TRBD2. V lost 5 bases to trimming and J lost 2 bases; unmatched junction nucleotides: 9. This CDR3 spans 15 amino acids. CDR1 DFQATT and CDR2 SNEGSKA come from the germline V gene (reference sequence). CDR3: CSARRTSGNPYEQYF. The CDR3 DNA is TGCAGTGCTCGTAGAACTAGCGGGAACCCCTACGAGCAGTACTTC.

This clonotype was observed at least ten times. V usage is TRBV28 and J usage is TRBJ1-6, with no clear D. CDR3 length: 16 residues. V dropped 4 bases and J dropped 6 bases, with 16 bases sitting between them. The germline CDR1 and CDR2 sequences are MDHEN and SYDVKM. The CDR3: CASSSLLGSPNSPLHF. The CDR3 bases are TGTGCCAGCAGTTCCCTCCTGGGGTCACCTAATTCACCCCTCCACTTT.

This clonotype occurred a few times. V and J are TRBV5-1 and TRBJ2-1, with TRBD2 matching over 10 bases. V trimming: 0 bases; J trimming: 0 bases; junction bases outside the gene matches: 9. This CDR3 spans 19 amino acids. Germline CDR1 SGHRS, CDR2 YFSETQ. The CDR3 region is CASSLVSGRFSSSYNEQFF. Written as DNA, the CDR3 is TGCGCCAGCAGCTTGGTTAGCGGGAGGTTCTCTAGCTCCTACAATGAGCAGTTCTTC.

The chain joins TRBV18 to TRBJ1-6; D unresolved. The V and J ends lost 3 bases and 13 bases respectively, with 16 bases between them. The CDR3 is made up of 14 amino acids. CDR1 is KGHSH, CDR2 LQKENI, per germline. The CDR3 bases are TGTGCCAGCTCACCTCGGACGGCAGGAGAGCCCCTCCACTTT. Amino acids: CASSPRTAGEPLHF. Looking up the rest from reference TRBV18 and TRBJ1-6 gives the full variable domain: NAGVMQNPRHLVRRRGQEARLRCSPMKGHSHVYWYRQLPEEGLKFMVYLQKENIIDESGMPKERFSAEFPKEGPSILRIQQVVRGDSAAYFCASSPRTAGEPLHFGNGTRLTVT.

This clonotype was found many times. The CDR3 nucleotides read TGTGCCAGCAGCTTAGCAACAGGTTACAATGAGCAGTTCTTC. Translated, it gives CASSLATGYNEQFF. V is TRBV7-8 and J is TRBJ2-1; D perhaps matches TRBD1 (5 bases). The CDR3 is made up of 14 amino acids. V was trimmed by 0 bases and J by 4 bases, leaving 7 bases between them. Germline CDR1 is SGHVS and CDR2 is FQNEAQ. Combining the CDR3 with reference TRBV7-8 and TRBJ2-1 gives the whole variable domain GAGVSQSPRYKVAKRGQDVALRCDPISGHVSLFWYQQALGQGPEFLTYFQNEAQLDKSGLPSDRFFAERPEGSVSTLKIQRTQQEDSAVYLCASSLATGYNEQFFGPGTRLTVL.

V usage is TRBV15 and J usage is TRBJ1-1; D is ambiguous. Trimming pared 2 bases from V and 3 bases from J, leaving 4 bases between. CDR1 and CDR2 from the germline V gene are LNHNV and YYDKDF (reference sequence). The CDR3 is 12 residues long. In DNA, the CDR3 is TGTGCCACCAGCAGACCGGACACTGAAGCTTTCTTT. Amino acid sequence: CATSRPDTEAFF.

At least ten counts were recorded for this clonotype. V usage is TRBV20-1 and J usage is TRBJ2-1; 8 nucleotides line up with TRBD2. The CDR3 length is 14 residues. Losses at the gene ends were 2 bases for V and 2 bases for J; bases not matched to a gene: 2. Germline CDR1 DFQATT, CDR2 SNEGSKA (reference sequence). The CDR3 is CSARRGLAYNEQFF. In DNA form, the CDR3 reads TGCAGTGCTAGACGGGGACTAGCCTACAATGAGCAGTTCTTC.

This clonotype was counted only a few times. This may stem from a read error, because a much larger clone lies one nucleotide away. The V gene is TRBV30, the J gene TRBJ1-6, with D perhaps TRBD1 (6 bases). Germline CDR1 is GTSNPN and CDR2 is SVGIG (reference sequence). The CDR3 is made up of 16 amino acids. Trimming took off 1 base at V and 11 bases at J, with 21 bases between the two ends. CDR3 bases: TGTGCCTGGAGTGCCGGGGGTCCGTTGGGGGGCCCACCCCTCCACTTT. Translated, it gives CAWSAGGPLGGPPLHF.

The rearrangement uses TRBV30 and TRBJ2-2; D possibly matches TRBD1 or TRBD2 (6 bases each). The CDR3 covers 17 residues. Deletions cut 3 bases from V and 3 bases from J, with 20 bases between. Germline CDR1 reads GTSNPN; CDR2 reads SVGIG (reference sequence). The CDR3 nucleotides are TGTGCCTGGAGGCCTTGGAGGGGGGCAGGCGACACCGGGGAGCTGTTTTTT. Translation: CAWRPWRGAGDTGELFF.

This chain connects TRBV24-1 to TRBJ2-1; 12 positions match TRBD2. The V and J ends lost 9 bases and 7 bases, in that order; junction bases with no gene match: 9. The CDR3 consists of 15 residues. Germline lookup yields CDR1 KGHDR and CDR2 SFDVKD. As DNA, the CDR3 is TGTGCCACCGGTCTAGCGGGAGGGCCGGGGAATGAGCAGTTCTTC. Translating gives CATGLAGGPGNEQFF.

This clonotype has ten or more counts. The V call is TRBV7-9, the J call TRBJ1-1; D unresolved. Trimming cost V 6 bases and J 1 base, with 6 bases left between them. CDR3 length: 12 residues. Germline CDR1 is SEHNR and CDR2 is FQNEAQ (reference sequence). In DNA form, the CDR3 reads TGTGCCAGCAGTCTGTCGAACACTGAAGCTTTCTTT. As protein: CASSLSNTEAFF.

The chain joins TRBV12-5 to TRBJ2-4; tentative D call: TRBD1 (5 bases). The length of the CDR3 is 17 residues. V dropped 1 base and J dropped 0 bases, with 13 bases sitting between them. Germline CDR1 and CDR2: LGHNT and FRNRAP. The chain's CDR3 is CASGLEAVGLAKNIQYF. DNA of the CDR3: TGTGCTAGTGGTTTGGAGGCGGTGGGGCTAGCCAAAAACATTCAGTACTTC.

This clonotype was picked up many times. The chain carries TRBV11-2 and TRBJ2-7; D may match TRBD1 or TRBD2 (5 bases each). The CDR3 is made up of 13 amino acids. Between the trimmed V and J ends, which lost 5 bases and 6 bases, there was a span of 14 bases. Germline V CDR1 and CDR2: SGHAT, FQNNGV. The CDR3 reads CASSPQPGTEQYF. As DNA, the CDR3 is TGTGCCAGCAGCCCCCAGCCGGGGACCGAGCAGTACTTC.

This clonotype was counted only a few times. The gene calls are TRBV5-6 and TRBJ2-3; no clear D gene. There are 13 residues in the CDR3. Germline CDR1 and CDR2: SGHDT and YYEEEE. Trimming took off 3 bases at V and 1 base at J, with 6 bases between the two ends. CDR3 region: CASSSWGTDTQYF. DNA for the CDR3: TGTGCCAGCAGCTCCTGGGGCACAGATACGCAGTATTTT.

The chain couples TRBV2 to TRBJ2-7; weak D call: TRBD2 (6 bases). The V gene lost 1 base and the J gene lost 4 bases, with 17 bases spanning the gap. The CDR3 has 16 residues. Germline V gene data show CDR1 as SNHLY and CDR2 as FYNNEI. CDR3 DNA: TGTGCCAGCAGTGAAGGGCCGGGGGAAGGACCATACGAGCAGTACTTC. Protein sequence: CASSEGPGEGPYEQYF.

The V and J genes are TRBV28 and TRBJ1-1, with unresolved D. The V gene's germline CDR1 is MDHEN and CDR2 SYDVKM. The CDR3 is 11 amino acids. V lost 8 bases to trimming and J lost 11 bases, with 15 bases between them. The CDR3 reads CASFSPAVAFF. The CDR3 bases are TGTGCCAGCTTCTCCCCGGCGGTGGCTTTCTTT.

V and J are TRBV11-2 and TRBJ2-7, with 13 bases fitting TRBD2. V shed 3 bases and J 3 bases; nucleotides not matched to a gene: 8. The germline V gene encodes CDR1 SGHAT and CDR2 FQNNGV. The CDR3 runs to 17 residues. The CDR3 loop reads CASSFSRTSGGFYEQYF. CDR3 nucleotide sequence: TGTGCCAGCAGCTTTAGTCGGACTAGCGGGGGTTTCTACGAGCAGTACTTC.

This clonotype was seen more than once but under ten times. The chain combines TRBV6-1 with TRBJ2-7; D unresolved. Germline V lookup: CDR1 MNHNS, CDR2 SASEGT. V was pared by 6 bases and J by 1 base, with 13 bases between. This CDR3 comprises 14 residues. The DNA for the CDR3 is TGTGCCAGCAGATCTATTGGCAGATCCTACGAGCAGTACTTC. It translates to CASRSIGRSYEQYF.

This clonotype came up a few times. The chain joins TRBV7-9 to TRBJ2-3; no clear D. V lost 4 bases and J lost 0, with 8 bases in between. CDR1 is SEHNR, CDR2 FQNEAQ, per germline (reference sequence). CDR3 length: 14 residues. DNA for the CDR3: TGTGCCAGCAGCTCTACCGACAGCACAGATACGCAGTATTTT. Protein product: CASSSTDSTDTQYF.